One sample yielded the 23 T cell receptor beta chains listed below, sequenced in a study of T cell responses to AZD1222 COVID-19 vaccine. The assay was immunoSEQ multiplex PCR, and TCRdb's table has in-frame clones only and misses some. The repertoire holds more than 110,000 clones, with roughly 90% as singletons. The sequencing used peripheral blood, collected on day 0 of AZD1222 vaccination. The receptors here all came from an adult in good health.

This chain's CDR3 is CASSLNRVEGKLFF. DNA for the CDR3: TGTGCCAGCAGCTTAAATCGGGTAGAGGGAAAACTGTTTTTT. The chain combines TRBV7-3 with TRBJ1-4; D gene uncertain. V was clipped by 1 base and J by 10 bases, with 13 bases between them. Germline CDR1 and CDR2: SGHTA and FQGTGA. The CDR3 totals 14 residues.

The chain joins TRBV7-8 to TRBJ1-1; D is ambiguous. V lost 5 bases to trimming and J lost 1 base, with 17 bases between them. Germline CDR1 reads SGHVS; CDR2 reads FQNEAQ. The CDR3 has 16 amino acids. CDR3: CASSPLRIVGNTEAFF. The CDR3 nucleotides read TGTGCCAGCAGCCCCCTCCGCATAGTCGGGAACACTGAAGCTTTCTTT.

The chain links TRBV7-9 to TRBJ1-1, with unresolved D. This CDR3 has 11 residues. Germline-derived CDR1 and CDR2 are SEHNR and FQNEAQ (reference sequence). V lost 5 bases and J lost 9, with 10 bases in between. CDR3 loop: CASSPGLQAFF. The CDR3 nucleotides are TGTGCCAGCAGCCCCGGGCTGCAAGCTTTCTTT.

V gene TRBV29-1 combines with J gene TRBJ2-7; D not certain. The length of the CDR3 is 11 residues. CDR1 is SQVTM and CDR2 is ANQGSEA in the germline V gene. V lost 6 bases to trimming and J lost 4 bases, with 10 bases between them. The DNA of the CDR3 is TGCAGCGTCCTGGCCCCTTACGAGCAGTACTTC. It is translated as CSVLAPYEQYF.

The chain joins TRBV27 to TRBJ2-1; D remains ambiguous. CDR3 length: 13 amino acids. V lost 2 bases and J 7 bases, leaving 9 bases between the germline ends. In germline, CDR1 is MNHEY, CDR2 SMNVEV (reference sequence). The CDR3 region has the DNA TGTGCCAGCAGTTTAGGCTGGTCGAATGAGCAGTTCTTC. As protein: CASSLGWSNEQFF.

This rearrangement joins TRBV3-1 (or the pseudogene TRBV3-2) to TRBJ1-1; D gene uncertain. Trimming removed 2 bases from V and 0 bases from J, with 16 bases in between. Germline V gene data show CDR1 as LGHDT and CDR2 as YNNKEL (reference sequence). The CDR3 contains 17 residues. The CDR3 sequence: CASSQLRWEAMNTEAFF. DNA for the CDR3: TGTGCCAGCAGCCAACTCCGATGGGAGGCTATGAACACTGAAGCTTTCTTT.

CDR3 DNA sequence: TGTGCCAGCAGCCTTGCGGGACAGGGGTCACTCTGGGCCAACGTCCTGACTTTC. Its translation is CASSLAGQGSLWANVLTF. This chain joins TRBV5-8 and TRBJ2-6; 10 bases agree with TRBD1. Germline assignment: CDR1 SGHTS and CDR2 YDEGEE. The CDR3 is made up of 18 amino acids. The junction had 12 bases not matched to a gene; V was cut back by 4 bases and J by 5 bases.

This chain joins TRBV4-1 and TRBJ2-3, with D possibly called TRBD1 or TRBD2 (5 bases each). V was clipped by 0 bases and J by 1 base, with 26 bases between them. Germline V lookup: CDR1 MGHRA, CDR2 YSYEKL. The CDR3 spans 21 residues. The CDR3 loop reads CASSQDHLAGELRGGTDTQYF. Written as DNA, the CDR3 is TGCGCCAGCAGCCAAGATCACCTTGCTGGTGAATTGAGAGGGGGCACAGATACGCAGTATTTT.

The rearrangement uses TRBV12-3 or TRBV12-4 and TRBJ2-2, with D maybe TRBD2 (5 bases). The CDR3 contains 12 residues. The V gene lost 7 bases and the J gene lost 9 bases, with 12 bases spanning the gap. This CDR3 is CASTPGEWELFF. The CDR3 coding sequence is TGTGCCAGCACCCCTGGGGAGTGGGAGCTGTTTTTT.

CDR3 amino acids: CASSPPIARLSSYEQYF. The DNA for the CDR3 is TGTGCCAGCTCACCACCGATTGCCAGGTTAAGCTCCTACGAGCAGTACTTC. The chain combines TRBV18 with TRBJ2-7; D is unresolved. Germline loops: CDR1 KGHSH, CDR2 LQKENI. V lost 0 bases and J 0 bases, leaving 15 bases between the germline ends. The CDR3 loop spans 17 amino acids.

In DNA form, the CDR3 reads TGTGCCAGCAGCATGGGAGGGACAGGGGGGAAGACCCAGTACTTC. Amino acid sequence: CASSMGGTGGKTQYF. The chain uses TRBV7-2 and TRBJ2-5, with 11 bases identical to TRBD1. The CDR3 runs to 15 residues. The V gene end was trimmed by 5 bases and the J gene end by 6 bases; junction bases not matched to a gene: 8. Germline CDR1 and CDR2: SGHTA and FQGNSA.

CDR3 DNA sequence: TGTGCCAGTAGTAAAACGGGACAGAATAATTCACCCCTCCACTTT. This translates into CASSKTGQNNSPLHF. This chain uses TRBV19 with TRBJ1-6; 7 bases match TRBD1. Trimming took 4 bases from V and 5 from J; bases not matched to a gene: 5. The CDR3 spans 15 residues. Germline CDR1 LNHDA, CDR2 SQIVND (reference sequence).

This clone was seen only a few times. The chain recombines TRBV19 with TRBJ2-1; D is undetermined. The CDR3 sequence is 12 residues long. V was clipped by 4 bases and J by 9 bases, with 10 bases between them. CDR1 is LNHDA and CDR2 is SQIVND in the germline V gene (reference sequence). The CDR3: CASSTTHGEQFF. DNA of the CDR3: TGTGCCAGTAGTACAACTCACGGTGAGCAGTTCTTC.

This clone was picked up one time. This rearrangement joins TRBV21-1 to TRBJ1-2; the table's D call, TRBD1, was not checked against the DNA. TRBV21-1 is tagged as a pseudogene. This CDR3 contains 15 residues. The CDR3, as DNA: TGTGCCAGCAGCAAAATGGATCAGGGGGACTATGGCTACACCTTC. It yields the protein CASSKMDQGDYGYTF.

This clone has a handful of counts. J is TRBJ1-5 and V is TRBV18; D not resolved. The germline gives CDR1 KGHSH, CDR2 LQKENI. The CDR3 runs to 13 residues. V shed 2 bases and J shed 9 bases, with 11 bases lying between them. The CDR3: CASSPSARRPQHF. CDR3 coding DNA: TGTGCCAGCTCACCATCGGCGAGGCGGCCCCAGCATTTT.

The chain uses TRBV28 and TRBJ1-1, with TRBD1 matching 8 bases. V dropped 5 bases and J dropped 6; count of bases not matched to a gene: 11. Germline-derived CDR1 and CDR2 are MDHEN and SYDVKM. There are 15 residues in the CDR3. The CDR3 spells CASSRPDRVGAEAFF. In DNA, the CDR3 is TGTGCCAGCAGTCGCCCGGACAGGGTGGGCGCTGAAGCTTTCTTT.

V usage is TRBV25-1 and J usage is TRBJ2-3; TRBD1 might be the D (6 bases). CDR1 is MGHDK and CDR2 is SYGVNS in the germline V gene. The V and J ends lost 7 bases and 4 bases respectively, with 9 bases between them. This CDR3 comprises 12 residues. As DNA, the CDR3 is TGTGCCAGCACAGGGGATGCAGATACGCAGTATTTT. This gives the protein CASTGDADTQYF.

As regards this clone: Lacking the conserved final phenylalanine or tryptophan, this CDR3 likely reflects a read error. No DNA is shown, since the ends of the CDR3 on it are uncertain; the CDR3 is the one TCRdb lists. The chain joins TRBV19 to TRBJ1-4. 8 amino acids form the CDR3, both terminal residues included. Germline assignment: CDR1 LNHDA and CDR2 SQIVND (reference sequence). The CDR3 sequence is CAPTAPKR.

This sequence joins TRBV27 and TRBJ1-4; a possible D gene is TRBD1 (5 bases). Deletions cut 2 bases from V and 0 bases from J, with 10 bases between. Germline CDR1 reads MNHEY; CDR2 reads SMNVEV (reference sequence). There are 16 residues in the CDR3. CDR3 DNA sequence: TGTGCCAGCAGTTTACATTCGGGGGCAACTAATGAAAAACTGTTTTTT. Protein: CASSLHSGATNEKLFF.

J is TRBJ1-2 and V is TRBV7-2; D uncertain. CDR3 length: 14 amino acids. Germline V lookup: CDR1 SGHTA, CDR2 FQGNSA. Trimming cost V 2 bases and J 2 bases, with 9 bases left between them. CDR3 nucleotide sequence: TGTGCCAGCAGCTTATCAACGGGGAACTATGGCTACACCTTC. Encoded protein: CASSLSTGNYGYTF.

The chain couples TRBV4-1 to TRBJ2-7; a possible D gene is TRBD1 (5 bases). CDR3 length equals 18 residues. The V end was cut by 0 bases, the J end by 2 bases, with 20 bases between. Germline V gene data show CDR1 as MGHRA and CDR2 as YSYEKL. The CDR3 region has the DNA TGCGCCAGCAGCCAAGAGAGGTATCCCGCAGGGAACGCCTACGAGCAGTACTTC. Its translation is CASSQERYPAGNAYEQYF.

The chain uses TRBV5-1 and TRBJ1-1, with D perhaps matching TRBD1 (6 bases). The CDR3 covers 15 residues. V lost 0 bases to trimming and J lost 1 base, with 10 bases between them. Germline CDR1 is SGHRS and CDR2 is YFSETQ. CDR3 DNA sequence: TGCGCCAGCAGCTTGGATGGGGGGGCGAACACTGAAGCTTTCTTT. It specifies CASSLDGGANTEAFF.

The chain carries TRBV7-2 and TRBJ1-2; the match to TRBD1 covers 7 bases. With 4 bases clipped from V and 2 bases from J, the junction kept 7 bases outside the gene matches. The CDR3 runs 15 residues. Germline V gene lookup returns CDR1 SGHTA and CDR2 FQGNSA. This CDR3 reads CASSYRTGGNYGYTF. As DNA, the CDR3 is TGTGCCAGCAGCTACCGGACAGGCGGAAACTATGGCTACACCTTC.